A single sample gave rise to the 21 T cell receptor beta chains below, sequenced in a study of cytomegalovirus exposure and HLA in healthy donors. The PCR employed 60 Vbeta primers together with 13 Jbeta primers. Method: immunoSEQ multiplex PCR; TCRdb's copy keeps in-frame clones and lacks some. The sample records under 200,000 clones, 82% being singletons. Specimen: PBMCs. The receptors derive from a girl aged 2 to 10 in good health and CMV-seropositive.

This chain connects TRBV28 to TRBJ1-6; 10 bases fit TRBD1. The V gene end was trimmed by 3 bases and the J gene end by 2 bases; junction bases not matched to a gene: 16. The CDR3 has 21 amino acids. Germline CDR1 is MDHEN and CDR2 is SYDVKM. This CDR3 reads CASSFPSTTGGSRAYNSPLHF. CDR3 sequence (DNA): TGTGCCAGCAGTTTCCCCTCCACGACAGGGGGCAGTAGGGCCTATAATTCACCCCTCCACTTT. Full variable domain (outside the CDR3, taken from reference TRBV28 and TRBJ1-6): DVKVTQSSRYLVKRTGEKVFLECVQDMDHENMFWYRQDPGLGLRLIYFSYDVKMKEKGDIPEGYSVSREKKERFSLILESASTNQTSMYLCASSFPSTTGGSRAYNSPLHFGNGTRLTVT.

The CDR3 spells CASSPRGTEAFF. Written as DNA, the CDR3 is TGTGCCAGCAGTCCTCGGGGCACTGAAGCTTTCTTT. This rearrangement joins TRBV28 to TRBJ1-1; D gene uncertain. The CDR3 length is 12 residues. V was clipped by 5 bases and J by 4 bases, with 8 bases between them. Germline V gene lookup returns CDR1 MDHEN and CDR2 SYDVKM.

The chain employs TRBV11-1 and TRBJ2-7, with 9 bases aligning to TRBD2. CDR3 length: 13 residues. The junction had 0 bases not matched to a gene; V was cut back by 3 bases and J by 3 bases. Germline assignment: CDR1 SGHAT and CDR2 FQDESV (reference sequence). CDR3 coding DNA: TGTGCCAGCAGCTTGCGGGAGGGCTACGAGCAGTACTTC. Protein sequence: CASSLREGYEQYF.

There are a few counts of this clone. The J gene is TRBJ1-4, the V gene TRBV27, with D unclear. Looked up from germline, CDR1 is MNHEY and CDR2 is SMNVEV (reference sequence). The ends were cut back, 1 base at V and 3 bases at J, with 6 bases in the middle. The CDR3 has 14 residues. The CDR3 spells CASSLFSSNEKLFF. The CDR3 DNA is TGTGCCAGCAGTTTATTCAGTTCTAATGAAAAACTGTTTTTT.

This clone was recorded a few times. V is TRBV6-6 and J is TRBJ2-2; tentatively, D is TRBD1 (6 bases). This CDR3 is built from 15 residues. The germline V gene has CDR1 MNHNY and CDR2 SVGAGI (reference sequence). Trimming stripped 6 bases from V and 6 bases from J, with 17 bases between. In DNA, the CDR3 is TGTGCCAGCAGACCTGAAACAGGGTACGCCGGGGAGCTGTTTTTT. It encodes CASRPETGYAGELFF.

This rearrangement joins TRBV30 to TRBJ1-4, with 7 bases fitting TRBD1. V gave up 3 bases and J gave up 5 bases; unmatched junction bases: 3. The germline CDR1 and CDR2 sequences are GTSNPN and SVGIG (reference sequence). This CDR3 has 13 residues. CDR3 nucleotide sequence: TGTGCCTGGAGAGGGGGCGGAAATGAAAAACTGTTTTTT. Translation gives CAWRGGGNEKLFF.

This clone was seen a single time. CDR3 in DNA: TGTGCCAGCTCATGGACAGGCGACGGTGGAAACACCATATATTTT. This translates into CASSWTGDGGNTIYF. This chain joins TRBV2 and TRBJ1-3; 7 bases align to TRBD1. Germline CDR1 is SNHLY and CDR2 is FYNNEI. The trim removed 8 bases at V and 3 bases at J, leaving 10 bases unmatched. This CDR3 has 15 residues. Using reference TRBV2 and TRBJ1-3 for the parts outside the CDR3, the full variable domain is EPEVTQTPSHQVTQMGQEVILRCVPISNHLYFYWYRQILGQKVEFLVSFYNNEISEKSEIFDDQFSVERPDGSNFTLKIRSTKLEDSAMYFCASSWTGDGGNTIYFGEGSWLTVV.

In DNA form, the CDR3 reads TGTGCCAGTAGTATAGGGACTAATCAGCCCCAGCATTTT. Its protein is CASSIGTNQPQHF. The chain joins TRBV19 to TRBJ1-5, with D uncertain. Looked up from germline, CDR1 is LNHDA and CDR2 is SQIVND (reference sequence). V lost 1 base and J 4 bases, leaving 5 bases between the germline ends. The CDR3 totals 13 residues.

This rearrangement joins TRBV7-8 to TRBJ2-3, with TRBD2 matching 8 bases. V was pared by 5 bases and J by 5 bases, with 12 bases of the junction left unmatched. From germline, CDR1 is SGHVS and CDR2 FQNEAQ. The CDR3 has 16 residues. The CDR3 reads CASSPEPGLVGDTQYF. The CDR3, as DNA: TGTGCCAGCAGCCCAGAGCCGGGACTAGTAGGAGATACGCAGTATTTT.

DNA of the CDR3: TGTGCCAGCATGAGTGGGACAGGGCCCGGGGAGCTGTTTTTT. This gives the protein CASMSGTGPGELFF. The chain carries TRBV6-5 and TRBJ2-2, with 9 bases aligning to TRBD1. The CDR3 length is 14 residues. Germline assignment: CDR1 MNHEY and CDR2 SVGAGI. The V gene end was trimmed by 7 bases and the J gene end by 6 bases; junction bases not matched to a gene: 6.

The table lists this clone with a few counts. The V gene is TRBV29-1, the J gene TRBJ2-6, with 12 bases identical to TRBD1. V lost 2 bases, J lost 2 bases, and 13 bases stayed unmatched. The CDR3 spans 20 residues. Germline V lookup: CDR1 SQVTM, CDR2 ANQGSEA. As DNA, the CDR3 is TGCAGCGTTGAACTCTCCACCGGGACAGGGGGCGCCGCTGGGGCCAACGTCCTGACTTTC. Its protein product is CSVELSTGTGGAAGANVLTF. The variable domain in full, with the rest retrieved from reference TRBV29-1 and TRBJ2-6, is SAVISQKPSRDICQRGTSLTIQCQVDSQVTMMFWYRQQPGQSLTLIATANQGSEATYESGFVIDKFPISRPNLTFSTLTVSNMSPEDSSIYLCSVELSTGTGGAAGANVLTFGAGSRLTVL.

The chain couples TRBV5-1 to TRBJ2-1, with 8 bases that match TRBD2. In germline, CDR1 is SGHRS, CDR2 YFSETQ. This CDR3 spans 16 amino acids. Trimming cost V 3 bases and J 6 bases; bases outside gene matches: 11. The CDR3 bases are TGCGCCAGCAGCTCAGACCTACCCGGGGGGGTCAATGAGCAGTTCTTC. It encodes CASSSDLPGGVNEQFF.

The chain is built from TRBV20-1 and TRBJ2-7; D perhaps matches TRBD2 (6 bases). This CDR3 contains 11 residues. Trimming took 6 bases from V and 3 from J, leaving 9 bases between them. The germline gives CDR1 DFQATT, CDR2 SNEGSKA (reference sequence). The CDR3 DNA sequence: TGCAGTGCAGTGGGGGGCTACGAGCAGTACTTC. It translates to CSAVGGYEQYF.

The chain carries TRBV6-1 and TRBJ2-6; tentative D call: TRBD1 (5 bases). From germline, CDR1 is MNHNS and CDR2 SASEGT. V was cut by 7 bases and J by 1 base, with 11 bases left in between. The CDR3 sequence is 15 residues long. The CDR3 protein is CASTRAESGANVLTF. Written as DNA, the CDR3 is TGTGCCAGCACCAGGGCGGAATCTGGGGCCAACGTCCTGACTTTC.

This chain links TRBV10-3 with TRBJ2-5, with 10 bases lining up with TRBD1. Germline values: CDR1 ENHRY, CDR2 SYGVKD. This CDR3 region has 14 residues. The J segment lost 6 bases and the V segment lost 11 bases, leaving 12 bases of the junction unmatched. The CDR3 DNA reads as TGTGCCGCGAGCGGGACAGGGGAGAGGAAGACCCAGTACTTC. It translates to CAASGTGERKTQYF.

The chain is built from TRBV5-6 and TRBJ2-7, with 7 bases identical to TRBD2. The CDR3 covers 15 residues. Trimming removed 3 bases from V and 3 bases from J; junction bases left unmatched: 9. Germline V gene data show CDR1 as SGHDT and CDR2 as YYEEEE. In DNA form, the CDR3 reads TGTGCCAGCAGCTCATATTTAGCGGGCCTCTACGAGCAGTACTTC. Its translation: CASSSYLAGLYEQYF.

This clone occurred once. This chain connects TRBV5-1 to TRBJ2-5, with TRBD2 identical over 13 bases. Germline lookup yields CDR1 SGHRS and CDR2 YFSETQ. The CDR3 consists of 16 residues. The trim removed 4 bases at V and 4 bases at J, leaving 7 bases unmatched. The CDR3 DNA is TGCGCCAGCAGCACAACTAGCGGGAGGGCCAGAGAGACCCAGTACTTC. Translated, it gives CASSTTSGRARETQYF.

This clone appeared a few times. CDR3 bases: TGCGCCAGCAGCGCCACCGGGGAGACCCAGTACTTC. Its protein is CASSATGETQYF. The chain has TRBV5-1 and TRBJ2-5; D not certain. Trimming took off 4 bases at V and 5 bases at J, with 9 bases between the two ends. This CDR3 is 12 amino acids long. Germline V lookup: CDR1 SGHRS, CDR2 YFSETQ. Full variable domain (remainder filled in from reference TRBV5-1 and TRBJ2-5): KAGVTQTPRYLIKTRGQQVTLSCSPISGHRSVSWYQQTPGQGLQFLFEYFSETQRNKGNFPGRFSGRQFSNSRSEMNVSTLELGDSALYLCASSATGETQYFGPGTRLLVL.

V is TRBV6-1 and J is TRBJ2-3; 7 bases line up with TRBD2. Germline CDR1 reads MNHNS; CDR2 reads SASEGT. The trim removed 2 bases at V and 1 base at J, leaving 6 bases unmatched. CDR3 length: 16 amino acids. This CDR3 is CASSERDREGTDTQYF. CDR3 nucleotides: TGTGCCAGCAGTGAAAGGGATCGGGAGGGCACAGATACGCAGTATTTT.

The chain joins TRBV6-1 to TRBJ2-5; TRBD1 is a possible D gene (7 bases). Germline CDR1 and CDR2: MNHNS and SASEGT. CDR3 length equals 15 residues. V lost 3 bases to trimming and J lost 5 bases, with 16 bases between them. As DNA, the CDR3 is TGTGCCAGCAGTGACCTCCAGGGGGGCGCGGAGACCCAGTACTTC. Protein: CASSDLQGGAETQYF.

The chain combines TRBV27 with TRBJ1-1; 8 bases align to TRBD1. CDR3 length: 14 residues. V lost 4 bases to trimming and J lost 5 bases; unmatched junction nucleotides: 6. From germline, CDR1 is MNHEY and CDR2 SMNVEV (reference sequence). The CDR3 region has the DNA TGTGCCAGCAGTTGGGCAGGGGGCGAAACTGAAGCTTTCTTT. Translating gives CASSWAGGETEAFF.